The 21 T cell receptor beta chains below all came from one sample that was sequenced in a study of blood T cell repertoires in COVID-19. Generated by immunoSEQ multiplex PCR, the TCRdb table keeps only in-frame clones and is missing some. This table has about 210,000 clones, around 90% appearing once. Input material: peripheral blood. Every receptor here comes from a man aged 25 to 40 with acute or convalescent COVID-19.

The J gene is TRBJ2-2, the V gene TRBV18; 7 bases match TRBD1. The V gene's germline CDR1 is KGHSH and CDR2 LQKENI. CDR3 length equals 17 residues. Trimming cost V 3 bases and J 0 bases; bases outside gene matches: 7. The CDR3 nucleotides read TGTGCCAGCTCACCGGGACAGTCTCGCGCGAACACCGGGGAGCTGTTTTTT. It specifies CASSPGQSRANTGELFF. The full variable domain, its missing parts supplied by reference TRBV18 and TRBJ2-2, is NAGVMQNPRHLVRRRGQEARLRCSPMKGHSHVYWYRQLPEEGLKFMVYLQKENIIDESGMPKERFSAEFPKEGPSILRIQQVVRGDSAAYFCASSPGQSRANTGELFFGEGSRLTVL.

The chain joins TRBV28 to TRBJ2-4, with 9 bases aligning to TRBD1. After removal of 4 bases from V and 6 bases from J, the junction contained 4 bases not matched to a gene. CDR1 is MDHEN, CDR2 SYDVKM, per germline. The CDR3 totals 14 residues. The CDR3 region is CASSWGQGGNIQYF. The CDR3, as DNA: TGTGCCAGCAGTTGGGGACAGGGCGGAAACATTCAGTACTTC.

The V and J genes are TRBV28 and TRBJ2-5; tentatively, D is TRBD1 (5 bases). Germline V gives CDR1 MDHEN, CDR2 SYDVKM. This CDR3 contains 11 residues. V lost 7 bases and J lost 6, with 9 bases in between. The CDR3 DNA sequence: TGTGCCAGCACAGGGCGCCAGACCCAGTACTTC. This translates into CASTGRQTQYF. Drawing the rest from reference TRBV28 and TRBJ2-5, the complete variable domain is DVKVTQSSRYLVKRTGEKVFLECVQDMDHENMFWYRQDPGLGLRLIYFSYDVKMKEKGDIPEGYSVSREKKERFSLILESASTNQTSMYLCASTGRQTQYFGPGTRLLVL.

The chain is built from TRBV9 and TRBJ1-6; D call uncertain. V lost 0 bases, J lost 7 bases, and 11 bases lay in between. CDR1 and CDR2 from the germline V gene are SGDLS and YYNGEE. This CDR3 has 15 residues. The CDR3 DNA reads as TGTGCCAGCAGCGTAGGAGAGGTGAGGAATTCACCCCTCCACTTT. It is translated as CASSVGEVRNSPLHF.

This clone was recorded once. V gene TRBV28 combines with J gene TRBJ1-3; D not certain. The CDR3 totals 15 residues. The V end lost 8 bases, the J end lost 0 bases, and 14 bases lay between the germline ends. In germline, CDR1 is MDHEN, CDR2 SYDVKM. CDR3 sequence reads: CASLRRTGSGNTIYF. The CDR3 DNA is TGTGCCAGCCTAAGGAGGACCGGCTCTGGAAACACCATATATTTT.

This chain uses TRBV28 with TRBJ1-2; D possibly corresponds to TRBD1 (5 bases). The CDR3 runs 15 residues. The V gene's germline CDR1 is MDHEN and CDR2 SYDVKM. The V and J ends lost 6 bases and 4 bases respectively, with 18 bases between them. The CDR3 is CASRETAYTLYGYTF. In DNA form, the CDR3 reads TGTGCCAGCAGAGAGACAGCCTATACCCTCTATGGCTACACCTTC.

The genes are TRBV27 and TRBJ2-3; D remains ambiguous. Germline lookup yields CDR1 MNHEY and CDR2 SMNVEV (reference sequence). With 2 bases removed from V and 6 bases from J, the gap between germline ends came to 24 bases. The CDR3 totals 18 residues. CDR3 protein: CASSLTPRRTSPTDTQYF. The CDR3 DNA sequence: TGTGCCAGCAGTTTAACGCCTCGGAGAACAAGTCCTACGGATACGCAGTATTTT.

The chain has TRBV5-4 and TRBJ2-7, with D possibly matching TRBD1 (5 bases). There are 14 residues in the CDR3. The germline V gene encodes CDR1 SGHNT and CDR2 YYREEE (reference sequence). The V gene lost 2 bases and the J gene lost 3 bases, with 12 bases spanning the gap. The CDR3 region is CASSLQDSLYEQYF. For the CDR3, the DNA is TGTGCCAGCAGCTTACAAGACAGCCTCTACGAGCAGTACTTC.

The chain joins TRBV2 to TRBJ2-1; D possibly corresponds to TRBD2 (5 bases). Germline V gives CDR1 SNHLY, CDR2 FYNNEI. Trimming took 10 bases from V and 10 from J, leaving 14 bases between them. The CDR3 has 11 amino acids. This chain's CDR3 is CAIPLSGEQFF. CDR3 nucleotides: TGTGCCATCCCCTTGTCGGGGGAGCAGTTCTTC.

The chain links TRBV4-1 to TRBJ1-2, with D uncertain. The CDR3 is made up of 13 amino acids. The V end lost 1 base, the J end lost 0 bases, and 3 bases lay between the germline ends. Germline lookup yields CDR1 MGHRA and CDR2 YSYEKL. The CDR3 region is CASSQGPNYGYTF. For the CDR3, the DNA is TGCGCCAGCAGCCAAGGGCCTAACTATGGCTACACCTTC.

The count of this clone is one. CDR3 region: CASSRTSGVETQYF. The CDR3 bases are TGCGCCAGCAGCCGCACTAGCGGGGTAGAGACCCAGTACTTC. The J gene is TRBJ2-5, the V gene TRBV5-1, with 10 positions matching TRBD2. The CDR3 is 14 amino acids. V dropped 4 bases and J dropped 4; count of bases not matched to a gene: 4. Looked up from germline, CDR1 is SGHRS and CDR2 is YFSETQ.

This chain links TRBV7-6 with TRBJ2-2; maybe TRBD2 (7 bases). The CDR3 spans 16 residues. Germline assignment: CDR1 SGHVS and CDR2 FNYEAQ. Trimming pared 3 bases from V and 6 bases from J, leaving 17 bases between. The CDR3 reads CASSLVLAGAPGELFF. CDR3 DNA: TGTGCCAGCAGCTTGGTTTTGGCGGGGGCCCCCGGGGAGCTGTTTTTT.

This sequence joins TRBV2 and TRBJ1-2, with D tentatively TRBD1 (5 bases). Germline lookup yields CDR1 SNHLY and CDR2 FYNNEI. V lost 2 bases and J 5 bases, leaving 15 bases between the germline ends. The CDR3 spans 15 residues. The CDR3 nucleotides are TGTGCCAGCAGTGAACGGGGGAACGGTCCATATGGCTACACCTTC. This gives the protein CASSERGNGPYGYTF.

The chain carries TRBV29-1 and TRBJ1-1; maybe TRBD1 (6 bases). Germline CDR1 and CDR2: SQVTM and ANQGSEA. This CDR3 region has 13 residues. Trimming pared 4 bases from V and 10 bases from J, leaving 19 bases between. As DNA, the CDR3 is TGCAGCGTTGTATCGCTTATACAGGGTGGAGCTTTCTTT. Amino acid sequence: CSVVSLIQGGAFF.

The table lists this clone with a few counts. The chain recombines TRBV19 with TRBJ1-5; a possible D gene is TRBD1 (6 bases). The CDR3 is 15 residues long. The germline V gene encodes CDR1 LNHDA and CDR2 SQIVND (reference sequence). V was clipped by 7 bases and J by 4 bases, with 17 bases between them. The CDR3 sequence is CASTPRGGGNQPQHF. The CDR3 DNA reads TGTGCCAGTACCCCCCGGGGAGGGGGAAATCAGCCCCAGCATTTT.

The rearrangement joins TRBV2 to TRBJ2-7, with 16 bases fitting TRBD2. V was pared by 6 bases and J by 1 base, with 6 bases of the junction left unmatched. This CDR3 has 17 residues. Germline lookup yields CDR1 SNHLY and CDR2 FYNNEI. CDR3 in amino acids: CASSPGTSGRGSYEQYF. CDR3 nucleotides: TGTGCCAGCAGCCCCGGGACTAGCGGGAGGGGGTCCTACGAGCAGTACTTC.

The rearrangement uses TRBV4-1 and TRBJ1-1, with D possibly matching TRBD1 (6 bases). With 0 bases removed from V and 11 bases from J, the gap between germline ends came to 19 bases. Germline values: CDR1 MGHRA, CDR2 YSYEKL. This CDR3 has 15 residues. The CDR3 nucleotides read TGCGCCAGCAGCCAAGAGAGGGGGGGTGTCTCTCCCGCTTTCTTT. This gives the protein CASSQERGGVSPAFF.

V usage is TRBV11-2 and J usage is TRBJ1-2; tentatively, D is TRBD1 (5 bases). Germline V CDR1 and CDR2: SGHAT, FQNNGV. V lost 8 bases and J lost 8, with 18 bases in between. CDR3 size: 13 residues. The DNA for the CDR3 is TGTGCCAGCGGTCGCCCGGGGGGGGACGGCTACACCTTC. The encoded protein is CASGRPGGDGYTF. Full variable domain (outside the CDR3, taken from reference TRBV11-2 and TRBJ1-2): EAGVAQSPRYKIIEKRQSVAFWCNPISGHATLYWYQQILGQGPKLLIQFQNNGVVDDSQLPKDRFSAERLKGVDSTLKIQPAKLEDSAVYLCASGRPGGDGYTFGSGTRLTVV.

The chain employs TRBV6-5 and TRBJ1-6; no firm D call. V was trimmed by 3 bases and J by 4 bases, leaving 7 bases between them. The CDR3 runs to 14 residues. Germline lookup yields CDR1 MNHEY and CDR2 SVGAGI. CDR3 region: CASSYGDYNSPLHF. In nucleotides, the CDR3 is TGTGCCAGCAGTTATGGAGATTATAATTCACCCCTCCACTTT.

The rearrangement uses TRBV28 and TRBJ1-2, with unresolved D. Deletions cut 5 bases from V and 3 bases from J, with 7 bases between. CDR3 length: 12 residues. The germline CDR1 and CDR2 sequences are MDHEN and SYDVKM. The CDR3 DNA is TGTGCCAGCAGTCGGAGGGACTATGGCTACACCTTC. Its translation: CASSRRDYGYTF.

This clone was counted a single time. The chain recombines TRBV25-1 with TRBJ1-3; TRBD1 might be the D (5 bases). Germline V gene lookup returns CDR1 MGHDK and CDR2 SYGVNS. Trimming pared 8 bases from V and 0 bases from J, leaving 14 bases between. The CDR3 contains 15 residues. In DNA, the CDR3 is TGTGCCAGCCCTGCGGGGGGGACCTCTGGAAACACCATATATTTT. As protein: CASPAGGTSGNTIYF.